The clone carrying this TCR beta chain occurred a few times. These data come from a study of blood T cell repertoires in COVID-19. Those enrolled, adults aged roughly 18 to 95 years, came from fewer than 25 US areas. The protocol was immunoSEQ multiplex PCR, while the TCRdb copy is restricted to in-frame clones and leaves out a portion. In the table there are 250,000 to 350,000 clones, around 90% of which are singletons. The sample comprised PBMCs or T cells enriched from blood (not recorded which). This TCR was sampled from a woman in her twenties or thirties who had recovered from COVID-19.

The CDR3 sequence: CASGTGYGYTF. CDR3 nucleotides: TGTGCCAGCGGTACAGGCTATGGCTACACCTTC. The rearrangement links TRBV7-9 to TRBJ1-2; the D gene is possibly TRBD1 (5 bases). This CDR3 is built from 11 residues. The germline V gene has CDR1 SEHNR and CDR2 FQNEAQ (reference sequence). V lost 8 bases to trimming and J lost 4 bases, with 8 bases between them. The full variable domain, its missing parts supplied by reference TRBV7-9 and TRBJ1-2, is DTGVSQNPRHKITKRGQNVTFRCDPISEHNRLYWYRQTLGQGPEFLTYFQNEAQLEKSRLLSDRFSAERPKGSFSTLEIQRTEQGDSAMYLCASGTGYGYTFGSGTRLTVV.